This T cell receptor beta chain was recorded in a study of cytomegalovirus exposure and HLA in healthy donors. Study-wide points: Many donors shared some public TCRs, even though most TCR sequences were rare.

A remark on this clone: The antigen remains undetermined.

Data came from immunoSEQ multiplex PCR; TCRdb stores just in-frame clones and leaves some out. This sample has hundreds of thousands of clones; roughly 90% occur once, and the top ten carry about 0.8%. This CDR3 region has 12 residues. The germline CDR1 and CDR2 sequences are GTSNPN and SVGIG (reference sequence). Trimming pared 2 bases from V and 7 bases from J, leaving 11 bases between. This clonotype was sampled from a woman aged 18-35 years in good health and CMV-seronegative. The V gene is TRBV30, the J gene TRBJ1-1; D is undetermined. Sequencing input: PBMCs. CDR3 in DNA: TGTGCCTGGAGTACGGACCGGGGTGAAGCTTTCTTT. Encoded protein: CAWSTDRGEAFF.